Following are 14 T cell receptor beta chains from one sample sequenced in a study of blood T cell repertoires in COVID-19. Assay used: immunoSEQ multiplex PCR; TCRdb lists only in-frame clones, some missing. The sample shows about 230,000 clones, around 90% of them seen only once. The sample taken for sequencing was PBMCs or T cells enriched from blood (not recorded which). The receptors were gathered from a young man who had recovered from COVID-19.

The rearrangement uses TRBV5-1 and TRBJ2-5, with D unresolved. With 0 bases removed from V and 2 bases from J, the gap between germline ends came to 8 bases. Germline V gene data show CDR1 as SGHRS and CDR2 as YFSETQ. This CDR3 has 14 amino acids. The CDR3 region has the DNA TGCGCCAGCAGCTTGGATACACTACAAGAGACCCAGTACTTC. Amino acid sequence: CASSLDTLQETQYF. Filled out from reference TRBV5-1 and TRBJ2-5, the complete variable domain reads KAGVTQTPRYLIKTRGQQVTLSCSPISGHRSVSWYQQTPGQGLQFLFEYFSETQRNKGNFPGRFSGRQFSNSRSEMNVSTLELGDSALYLCASSLDTLQETQYFGPGTRLLVL.

The chain has TRBV4-2 and TRBJ2-5; the match to TRBD2 covers 7 bases. Germline assignment: CDR1 LGHNA and CDR2 YNFKEQ. This CDR3 has 14 residues. The junction had 10 bases not matched to a gene; V was cut back by 2 bases and J by 10 bases. CDR3 sequence (DNA): TGTGCCAGCAGCCAAAGCGGGGCTGGAGGGGACCAGTACTTC. It encodes CASSQSGAGGDQYF.

In its sample, this clone was seen a few times. The rearrangement links TRBV12-3 or TRBV12-4 to TRBJ1-3; D is uncertain. The CDR3 covers 13 residues. V lost 6 bases, J lost 8 bases, and 14 bases lay in between. The CDR3 loop is CASSPTSTHTIYF. CDR3 bases: TGTGCCAGCAGCCCAACCTCCACTCACACCATATATTTT.

The rearrangement links TRBV7-2 to TRBJ1-5; D gene ambiguous. Germline assignment: CDR1 SGHTA and CDR2 FQGNSA. The CDR3 covers 15 residues. Trimming took off 3 bases at V and 4 bases at J, with 13 bases between the two ends. The CDR3 here is CASSFVDGGNQPQHF. In nucleotides, the CDR3 is TGTGCCAGCAGCTTCGTGGACGGAGGGAATCAGCCCCAGCATTTT.

This rearrangement joins TRBV21-1 to TRBJ2-7; the table's D call, TRBD1, was not checked against the DNA. TRBV21-1 is a documented pseudogene. The length of the CDR3 is 16 residues. The CDR3 reads CASSRGTGGPTYEQYF. The CDR3 coding sequence is TGTGCCAGCAGCAGAGGGACAGGGGGGCCCACCTACGAGCAGTACTTC.

The chain joins TRBV10-3 to TRBJ2-3; the D gene is possibly TRBD2 (5 bases). Germline CDR1 is ENHRY and CDR2 is SYGVKD. This CDR3 contains 15 residues. V was cut by 2 bases and J by 0 bases, with 9 bases left in between. This CDR3 reads CAISEPAASTDTQYF. The CDR3, as DNA: TGTGCCATCAGTGAGCCAGCGGCTAGCACAGATACGCAGTATTTT.

In this sample, this clone turned up once. The chain employs TRBV30 and TRBJ2-1; 7 bases map to TRBD1. The trim removed 2 bases at V and 7 bases at J, leaving 11 bases unmatched. Germline CDR1 is GTSNPN and CDR2 is SVGIG (reference sequence). The CDR3 sequence is 15 residues long. CDR3: CAWSPLWTGTNEQFF. CDR3 DNA sequence: TGTGCCTGGAGTCCCCTTTGGACAGGAACAAATGAGCAGTTCTTC.

This clone came up once. V is TRBV7-3 and J is TRBJ1-1; D unclear. V lost 6 bases and J 1 base, leaving 9 bases between the germline ends. Germline CDR1 and CDR2: SGHTA and FQGTGA. The CDR3 consists of 13 residues. CDR3 DNA: TGTGCCAGCAGTTCCACCGGGAACACTGAAGCTTTCTTT. Its protein is CASSSTGNTEAFF. Using reference TRBV7-3 and TRBJ1-1 for the parts outside the CDR3, the full variable domain is GAGVSQTPSNKVTEKGKYVELRCDPISGHTALYWYRQSLGQGPEFLIYFQGTGAADDSGLPNDRFFAVRPEGSVSTLKIQRTERGDSAVYLCASSSTGNTEAFFGQGTRLTVV.

This clone is a singleton in its sample. The rearrangement uses TRBV11-2 and TRBJ1-4; TRBD1 is a possible D gene (5 bases). This CDR3 is 14 amino acids long. Trimming stripped 5 bases from V and 3 bases from J, with 10 bases between. The germline V gene has CDR1 SGHAT and CDR2 FQNNGV. This chain's CDR3 is CASSLGRANEKLFF. CDR3 sequence (DNA): TGTGCCAGCAGCCTCGGCAGGGCTAATGAAAAACTGTTTTTT.

This clone was observed a single time. The chain carries TRBV18 and TRBJ2-3; weak D call: TRBD2 (5 bases). From germline, CDR1 is KGHSH and CDR2 LQKENI. The CDR3 is 15 amino acids. Trimming took 3 bases from V and 2 from J, leaving 12 bases between them. CDR3 in DNA: TGTGCCAGCTCACCCCTCGGAGGAACCACAGATACGCAGTATTTT. This sequence encodes CASSPLGGTTDTQYF.

A single count supports this clone. At one of its ends the junction is not consistent with the germline gene, which may arise from a read error. CDR3 sequence: CASRPTGQFDF. The CDR3, as DNA: TGTGCCAGCCGACCGACAGGACAGTTTGATTTT. The chain has TRBV27 and TRBJ1-4; a weak D match, TRBD1 (6 bases). The CDR3 length is 11 residues. The germline CDR1 and CDR2 sequences are MNHEY and SMNVEV (reference sequence).

With regard to this clone: Other DNA sequences in the same sample also yield this CDR3. The J gene is TRBJ1-2, the V gene TRBV24-1; 8 nucleotides match TRBD1. Germline CDR1 and CDR2: KGHDR and SFDVKD. The CDR3 contains 15 residues. The trim removed 3 bases at V and 3 bases at J, leaving 5 bases unmatched. CDR3 DNA: TGTGCCACCAGTGATCCCGGGACAGGTGACTATGGCTACACCTTC. This translates into CATSDPGTGDYGYTF.

V gene TRBV2 combines with J gene TRBJ2-6; 12 positions match TRBD1. CDR3 length equals 17 residues. CDR1 SNHLY and CDR2 FYNNEI come from the germline V gene. V shed 6 bases, J shed 0 bases, and the junction held 3 bases outside the gene matches. DNA of the CDR3: TGTGCCAGCAGGGGACAGGGGGCCCTCTCTGGGGCCAACGTCCTGACTTTC. Translation: CASRGQGALSGANVLTF. Full variable domain (remainder filled in from reference TRBV2 and TRBJ2-6): EPEVTQTPSHQVTQMGQEVILRCVPISNHLYFYWYRQILGQKVEFLVSFYNNEISEKSEIFDDQFSVERPDGSNFTLKIRSTKLEDSAMYFCASRGQGALSGANVLTFGAGSRLTVL.

As for this clone: Distinct nucleotide sequences in the sample also encode this CDR3. The V call is TRBV9, the J call TRBJ2-5; D is undetermined. Between the trimmed V and J ends, which lost 0 bases and 4 bases, there was a span of 4 bases. There are 12 residues in the CDR3. Per germline, CDR1 SGDLS and CDR2 YYNGEE. CDR3 in amino acids: CASSVGLETQYF. CDR3 bases: TGTGCCAGCAGCGTAGGGCTAGAGACCCAGTACTTC. The complete variable domain, with remaining parts taken from reference TRBV9 and TRBJ2-5, reads DSGVTQTPKHLITATGQRVTLRCSPRSGDLSVYWYQQSLDQGLQFLIQYYNGEERAKGNILERFSAQQFPDLHSELNLSSLELGDSALYFCASSVGLETQYFGPGTRLLVL.